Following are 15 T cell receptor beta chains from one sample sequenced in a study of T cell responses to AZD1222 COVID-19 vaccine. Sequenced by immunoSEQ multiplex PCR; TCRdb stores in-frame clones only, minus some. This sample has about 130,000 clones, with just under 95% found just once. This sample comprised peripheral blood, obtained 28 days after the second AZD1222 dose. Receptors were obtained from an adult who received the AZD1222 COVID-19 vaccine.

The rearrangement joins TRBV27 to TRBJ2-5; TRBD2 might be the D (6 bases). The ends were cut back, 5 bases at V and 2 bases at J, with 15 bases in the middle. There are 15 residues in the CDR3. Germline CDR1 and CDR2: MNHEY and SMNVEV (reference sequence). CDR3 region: CASSRKASAQETQYF. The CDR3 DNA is TGTGCCAGCAGTAGGAAGGCTAGCGCTCAAGAGACCCAGTACTTC.

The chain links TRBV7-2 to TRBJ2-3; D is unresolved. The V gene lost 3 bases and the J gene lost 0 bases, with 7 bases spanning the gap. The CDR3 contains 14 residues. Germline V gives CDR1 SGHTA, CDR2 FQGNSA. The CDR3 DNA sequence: TGTGCCAGCAGCTTCGACGAAAGCACAGATACGCAGTATTTT. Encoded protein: CASSFDESTDTQYF.

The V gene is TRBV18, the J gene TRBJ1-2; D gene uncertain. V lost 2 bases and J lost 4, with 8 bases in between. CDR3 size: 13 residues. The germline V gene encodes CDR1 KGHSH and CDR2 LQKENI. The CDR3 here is CASSPDAGYGYTF. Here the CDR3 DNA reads TGTGCCAGCTCACCAGACGCCGGCTATGGCTACACCTTC.

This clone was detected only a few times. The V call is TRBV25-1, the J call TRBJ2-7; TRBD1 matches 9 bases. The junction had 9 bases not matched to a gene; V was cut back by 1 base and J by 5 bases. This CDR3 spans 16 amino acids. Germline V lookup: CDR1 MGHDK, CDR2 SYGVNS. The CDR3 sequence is CASSEFPDRGKDEQYF. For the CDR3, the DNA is TGTGCCAGCAGTGAATTCCCCGACAGGGGGAAGGACGAGCAGTACTTC.

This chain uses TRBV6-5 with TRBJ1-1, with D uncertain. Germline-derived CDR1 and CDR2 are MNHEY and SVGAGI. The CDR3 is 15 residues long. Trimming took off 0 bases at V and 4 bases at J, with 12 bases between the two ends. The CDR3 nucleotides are TGTGCCAGCAGTTACTCGGACCGGCCGGCCACTGAAGCTTTCTTT. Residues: CASSYSDRPATEAFF.

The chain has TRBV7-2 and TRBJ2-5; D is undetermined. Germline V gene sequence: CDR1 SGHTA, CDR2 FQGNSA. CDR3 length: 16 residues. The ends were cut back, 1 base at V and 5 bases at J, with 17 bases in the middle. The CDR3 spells CASSLVAGGAAETQYF. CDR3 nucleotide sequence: TGTGCCAGCAGCTTAGTGGCCGGCGGAGCTGCGGAGACCCAGTACTTC.

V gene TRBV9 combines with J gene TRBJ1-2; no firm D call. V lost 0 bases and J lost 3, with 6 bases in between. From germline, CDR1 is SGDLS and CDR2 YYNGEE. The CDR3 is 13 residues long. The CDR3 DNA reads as TGTGCCAGCAGCGTAGGTTCAGACTATGGCTACACCTTC. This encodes CASSVGSDYGYTF.

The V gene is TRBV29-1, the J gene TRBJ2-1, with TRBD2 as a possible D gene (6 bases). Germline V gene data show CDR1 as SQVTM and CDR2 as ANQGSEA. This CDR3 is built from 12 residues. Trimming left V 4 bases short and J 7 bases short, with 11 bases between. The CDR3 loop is CSVGPGGNEQFF. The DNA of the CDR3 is TGCAGCGTTGGGCCCGGGGGAAATGAGCAGTTCTTC.

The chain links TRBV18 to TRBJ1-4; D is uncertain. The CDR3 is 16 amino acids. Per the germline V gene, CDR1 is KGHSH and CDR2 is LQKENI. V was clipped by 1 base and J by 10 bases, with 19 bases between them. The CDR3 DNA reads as TGTGCCAGCTCACCACTTCAGGCAGATGTCCCCTCAAAACTGTTTTTT. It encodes CASSPLQADVPSKLFF.

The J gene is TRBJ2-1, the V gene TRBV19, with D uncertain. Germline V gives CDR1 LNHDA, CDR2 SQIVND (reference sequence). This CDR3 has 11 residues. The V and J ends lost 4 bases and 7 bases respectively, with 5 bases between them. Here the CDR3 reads CASSRWNEQFF. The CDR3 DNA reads TGTGCCAGTAGTAGGTGGAATGAGCAGTTCTTC.

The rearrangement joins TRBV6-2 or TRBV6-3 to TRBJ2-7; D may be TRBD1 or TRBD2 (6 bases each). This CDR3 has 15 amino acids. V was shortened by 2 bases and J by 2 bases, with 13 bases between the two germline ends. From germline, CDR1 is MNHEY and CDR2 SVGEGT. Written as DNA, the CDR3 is TGTGCCAGCAGTTACGGGGGGACACCTACCTACGAGCAGTACTTC. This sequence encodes CASSYGGTPTYEQYF.

The DNA for the CDR3 is TGTGCCAGCAGTCCGACAGGGCGGAGGGAGCAGTACTTC. Translation: CASSPTGRREQYF. The chain combines TRBV28 with TRBJ2-7; the match to TRBD1 covers 7 bases. Germline assignment: CDR1 MDHEN and CDR2 SYDVKM. The CDR3 sequence is 13 residues long. V lost 5 bases, J lost 7 bases, and 8 bases stayed unmatched.

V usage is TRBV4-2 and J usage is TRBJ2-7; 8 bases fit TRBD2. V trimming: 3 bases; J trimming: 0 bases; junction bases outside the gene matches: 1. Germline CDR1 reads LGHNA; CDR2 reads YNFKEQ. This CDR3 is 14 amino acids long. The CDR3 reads CASSHGGGSYEQYF. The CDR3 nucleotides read TGTGCCAGCAGCCACGGGGGGGGCTCCTACGAGCAGTACTTC.

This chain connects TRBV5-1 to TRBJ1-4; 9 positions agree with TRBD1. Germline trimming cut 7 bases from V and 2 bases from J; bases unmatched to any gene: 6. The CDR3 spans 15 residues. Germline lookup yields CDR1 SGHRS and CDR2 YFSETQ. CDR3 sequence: CASSKTGGTNEKLFF. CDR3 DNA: TGCGCCAGCTCCAAAACAGGGGGCACTAATGAAAAACTGTTTTTT.

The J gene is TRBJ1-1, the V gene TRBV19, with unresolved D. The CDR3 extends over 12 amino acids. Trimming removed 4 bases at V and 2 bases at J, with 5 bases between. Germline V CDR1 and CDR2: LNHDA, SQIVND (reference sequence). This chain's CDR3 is CASSNSNTEAFF. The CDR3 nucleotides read TGTGCCAGTAGTAACAGTAACACTGAAGCTTTCTTT.